This T cell receptor beta chain stems from a study of human T cells and chemical hapten exposure. As for the study in general: The use of 2% DPC on around 2 cm by around 2 cm of upper inner arm skin constituted sensitization.

Sample time point: patch test 1, 2 weeks after DPC sensitization. Regarding treatment: therapeutic diphenylcyclopropenone sensitization with weekly scalp DPC. TCRdb re-called the RACE reads through MiXCR, storing one row per CDR3 protein. The sample carries some 49,000 distinct CDR3 sequences, about 9% recorded once. At least ten counts were recorded for this clonotype. The CDR3 totals 16 residues. V was pared by 6 bases and J by 1 base, with 16 bases between. The germline V gene has CDR1 MNHNY and CDR2 SVGAGI (reference sequence). The chain has TRBV6-6 and TRBJ1-5, with D possibly being TRBD1 (6 bases). The sequence was collected from a woman aged 45 to 65 with alopecia areata. Some clones in this sample may be carry-over from other donors' samples. This sample comprised whole blood, obtained in connection with sensitization to the hapten diphenylcyclopropenone (DPC). This CDR3 is CASSPRERGSNQPQHF. The CDR3 bases are TGTGCCAGCAGCCCAAGGGAAAGGGGGAGCAATCAGCCCCAGCATTTT.